The source of this TCR beta chain is a study of identical twins. Findings and caveats of the study: Insertion counts were lower in abundant cord blood beta clonotypes, a trend that memory repertoires did not show.

One entry per CDR3 protein, called by TCRdb with MiXCR from the 5' RACE reads. The sample gives about 470,000 distinct CDR3 sequences, roughly a quarter of which show up once; over 2.5% is in the top ten. A word on this clonotype: Its specificity is not known.

The CDR3 length is 16 residues. Germline V gene sequence: CDR1 MGHDK, CDR2 SYGVNS. V lost 5 bases to trimming and J lost 2 bases, with 16 bases between them. This sample was shared with a second study, whose subject was T cells expressing NK-cell markers. Per that study: The eight sequenced donors comprised seven who were HCMV-seropositive and one who was seronegative. CD8+ T cells in roughly six donors included dominant NKG2C+ clonotypes at roughly 1.0-7.0%. Several donors likewise had their CD3+CD56-NKG2C+ fraction led by these clonotypes.

J is TRBJ2-1 and V is TRBV25-1, with D perhaps matching TRBD1 (5 bases). This sequence originates from a woman aged 18-30 years in good health. The sequenced sample consisted of CD4+ T cells sorted from blood. The CDR3 reads CASSPYYTDTYNEQFF. The DNA of the CDR3 is TGTGCCAGCAGTCCGTACTACACGGACACCTACAATGAGCAGTTCTTC.